Listed below are T cell receptor beta chains from one sample, sequenced in a study of T cells in Graves' hyperthyroidism and ophthalmopathy. TCRdb re-called the multiplex PCR reads through MiXCR, storing one row per CDR3 protein. Of 620,000 or so distinct CDR3 sequences in the sample, more than 14% were seen once. Sequencing was performed on blood. Receptor source: a woman aged 45-65 years with Graves' ophthalmopathy. Both conserved end residues are part of each CDR3. The D gene is left open where the match is weak. Some rows have no size entry. The others give once, few or many, or a class for an expanded clone.

D gene: TRBD2
clone size: few
J gene: TRBJ2-3
V gene: TRBV14
CDR3 protein: CASSHPLRGGKFYTDTQYF
CDR3 DNA: TGTGCCAGCAGCCACCCCCTACGGGGGGGGAAATTTTACACAGATACGCAGTATTTT

D gene: TRBD2
clone size: many
J gene: TRBJ2-1
V gene: TRBV28
CDR3 protein: CASSLSRLAVNNEQFF
CDR3 DNA: TGTGCCAGCAGTTTAAGCAGGCTAGCGGTTAACAATGAGCAGTTCTTC

D gene: NA
clone size: many
J gene: TRBJ2-4
V gene: TRBV11-2
CDR3 protein: CASSLGGVTDIQYF
CDR3 DNA: TGTGCCAGCAGCTTAGGAGGGGTAACGGACATTCAGTACTTC

D gene: NA
clone size: many
J gene: TRBJ2-3
V gene: TRBV7-3
CDR3 protein: CASSLIATAGDTQYF
CDR3 DNA: TGTGCCAGCAGCTTAATCGCGACCGCGGGAGATACGCAGTATTTT

D gene: NA
clone size: many
J gene: TRBJ1-3
V gene: TRBV6-2/TRBV6-3
CDR3 protein: CASETGAGNTIYF
CDR3 DNA: TGTGCCTCAGAGACAGGAGCCGGAAACACCATATATTTT

D gene: TRBD1
clone size: many
J gene: TRBJ2-7
V gene: TRBV28
CDR3 protein: CASSGQGVDEQYF
CDR3 DNA: TGTGCCAGCAGCGGACAGGGGGTCGACGAGCAGTACTTC

D gene: TRBD2
clone size: many
J gene: TRBJ2-7
V gene: TRBV20-1
CDR3 protein: CSARALAGGPGEQYF
CDR3 DNA: TGCAGTGCTAGAGCCCTAGCGGGAGGGCCAGGCGAGCAGTACTTC

D gene: TRBD2
clone size: many
J gene: TRBJ2-1
V gene: TRBV27
CDR3 protein: CASKRLVASGSIEQFF
CDR3 DNA: TGTGCCAGCAAGAGGCTGGTTGCTAGCGGGAGTATTGAGCAGTTCTTC

D gene: NA
clone size: many
J gene: TRBJ2-3
V gene: TRBV28
CDR3 protein: CASRIQGTGTDTQYF
CDR3 DNA: TGTGCCAGCAGAATACAGGGTACGGGCACAGATACGCAGTATTTT

D gene: NA
clone size: few
J gene: TRBJ2-5
V gene: TRBV24-1
CDR3 protein: CATSVGGLGETQYF
CDR3 DNA: TGTGCCACCAGTGTCGGGGGGCTGGGGGAGACCCAGTACTTC

D gene: TRBD1
clone size: NA
J gene: TRBJ1-2
V gene: TRBV5-6
CDR3 protein: CASSFQGESGYAF
CDR3 DNA: TGTGCCAGCAGCTTTCAGGGGGAGAGTGGCTACGCCTTC

D gene: TRBD1
clone size: few
J gene: TRBJ2-6
V gene: TRBV4-1
CDR3 protein: CASSPDRSGANVLTF
CDR3 DNA: TGCGCCAGCAGCCCGGACAGGTCCGGGGCCAACGTCCTGACTTTC

D gene: NA
clone size: many
J gene: TRBJ1-6
V gene: TRBV27
CDR3 protein: CASSLPGGGNRSPLHF
CDR3 DNA: TGTGCCAGCAGTTTACCGGGGGGGGGAAATCGTTCACCCCTCCACTTT

D gene: TRBD1
clone size: many
J gene: TRBJ2-1
V gene: TRBV27
CDR3 protein: CASSSTGSNEQFF
CDR3 DNA: TGTGCCAGCAGTTCGACAGGGTCCAATGAGCAGTTCTTC

D gene: NA
clone size: NA
J gene: TRBJ1-1
V gene: TRBV28
CDR3 protein: CASSSAQGLTEAFF
CDR3 DNA: TGTGCCAGCAGTTCGGCTCAGGGGTTGACTGAAGCTTTCTTT

D gene: NA
clone size: many
J gene: TRBJ1-2
V gene: TRBV11-2
CDR3 protein: CASSLVGLGYGYTF
CDR3 DNA: TGTGCCAGCAGCTTAGTGGGCCTCGGATATGGCTACACCTTC

D gene: NA
clone size: many
J gene: TRBJ2-3
V gene: TRBV5-1
CDR3 protein: CASSLETITDTQYF
CDR3 DNA: TGCGCCAGCAGCTTAGAGACTATCACAGATACGCAGTATTTT

D gene: TRBD1
clone size: many
J gene: TRBJ1-5
V gene: TRBV18
CDR3 protein: CATGRDSYQPQHF
CDR3 DNA: TGTGCTACCGGCCGGGACAGCTATCAGCCCCAGCATTTT

D gene: NA
clone size: many
J gene: TRBJ1-2
V gene: TRBV12-3/TRBV12-4
CDR3 protein: CASSSETYGYTF
CDR3 DNA: TGTGCCAGCAGTTCAGAAACCTATGGCTACACCTTC

D gene: TRBD2
clone size: many
J gene: TRBJ2-1
V gene: TRBV5-1
CDR3 protein: CASSLGAGGPSEQFF
CDR3 DNA: TGCGCCAGCAGCTTGGGGGCGGGAGGGCCAAGTGAGCAGTTCTTC

D gene: TRBD1
clone size: few
J gene: TRBJ2-2
V gene: TRBV29-1
CDR3 protein: CSVQGPSGELFF
CDR3 DNA: TGCAGCGTACAGGGGCCATCCGGGGAGCTGTTTTTT

D gene: TRBD2
clone size: NA
J gene: TRBJ2-3
V gene: TRBV12-3/TRBV12-4
CDR3 protein: CASSLGLASSVSTDTQYF
CDR3 DNA: TGTGCCAGCAGTTTAGGACTAGCGAGCTCCGTTAGCACAGATACGCAGTATTTT

D gene: NA
clone size: NA
J gene: TRBJ2-7
V gene: TRBV20-1
CDR3 protein: CSARNRRRLGYEQYF
CDR3 DNA: TGCAGTGCGAGAAACAGGAGAAGGTTGGGGTACGAGCAGTACTTC

D gene: NA
clone size: many
J gene: TRBJ1-6
V gene: TRBV13
CDR3 protein: CASSRRTDLPLHF
CDR3 DNA: TGTGCCAGCAGCCGGCGGACGGACCTACCCCTCCACTTT

D gene: NA
clone size: many
J gene: TRBJ2-3
V gene: TRBV6-1
CDR3 protein: CASAGGPDTQYF
CDR3 DNA: TGTGCTTCGGCTGGGGGGCCAGATACGCAGTATTTT

D gene: NA
clone size: many
J gene: TRBJ2-1
V gene: TRBV6-1
CDR3 protein: CASSLLPRAEQFF
CDR3 DNA: TGTGCCAGCAGTCTCCTCCCCAGGGCTGAGCAGTTCTTC

D gene: TRBD1
clone size: few
J gene: TRBJ1-4
V gene: TRBV2
CDR3 protein: CASSGDREKLFF
CDR3 DNA: TGTGCCAGCAGTGGGGACAGGGAAAAACTGTTTTTT

D gene: NA
clone size: NA
J gene: TRBJ2-2
V gene: TRBV13
CDR3 protein: CASSLGIAGELFF
CDR3 DNA: TGTGCCAGCAGCTTAGGAATAGCCGGGGAGCTGTTTTTT

D gene: NA
clone size: NA
J gene: TRBJ1-2
V gene: TRBV19
CDR3 protein: CASSIGQGYNYGYTF
CDR3 DNA: TGTGCCAGTAGTATTGGCCAGGGGTACAACTATGGCTACACCTTC

D gene: NA
clone size: many
J gene: TRBJ2-1
V gene: TRBV7-3
CDR3 protein: CASSLGGGNEQFF
CDR3 DNA: TGTGCCAGCAGCCTAGGGGGAGGGAATGAGCAGTTCTTC

D gene: TRBD2
clone size: few
J gene: TRBJ2-1
V gene: TRBV14
CDR3 protein: CASSQDLAGGTNEQFF
CDR3 DNA: TGTGCCAGCAGCCAAGATTTAGCGGGAGGTACCAATGAGCAGTTCTTC

D gene: NA
clone size: many
J gene: TRBJ2-3
V gene: TRBV24-1
CDR3 protein: CATSETLANTQYF
CDR3 DNA: TGTGCCACCAGTGAGACCCTAGCAAATACGCAGTATTTT

D gene: NA
clone size: few
J gene: TRBJ1-1
V gene: TRBV12-3/TRBV12-4
CDR3 protein: CASIHTGGLSTEAFF
CDR3 DNA: TGTGCCAGCATCCACACGGGGGGGCTGAGCACTGAAGCTTTCTTT

D gene: TRBD2
clone size: few
J gene: TRBJ2-7
V gene: TRBV11-3
CDR3 protein: CASSPGTSRNEQYF
CDR3 DNA: TGTGCCAGCAGTCCCGGGACTAGTAGGAACGAGCAGTACTTC

D gene: NA
clone size: many
J gene: TRBJ1-4
V gene: TRBV19
CDR3 protein: CASSMTRTDGKLFF
CDR3 DNA: TGTGCCAGTAGTATGACCCGGACAGACGGAAAACTGTTTTTT

D gene: NA
clone size: NA
J gene: TRBJ1-5
V gene: TRBV20-1
CDR3 protein: CSASRSEDQPQHF
CDR3 DNA: TGCAGTGCTAGTAGAAGCGAGGATCAGCCCCAGCATTTT

D gene: TRBD1
clone size: NA
J gene: TRBJ2-7
V gene: TRBV12-3/TRBV12-4
CDR3 protein: CASSPRDRGINEQYF
CDR3 DNA: TGTGCCAGCAGTCCCCGGGACAGGGGGATTAACGAGCAGTACTTC

D gene: NA
clone size: NA
J gene: TRBJ2-2
V gene: TRBV4-1
CDR3 protein: CASSQGGPGGGELFF
CDR3 DNA: TGCGCCAGCAGCCAAGGCGGTCCCGGGGGCGGGGAGCTGTTTTTT

D gene: NA
clone size: few
J gene: TRBJ2-3
V gene: TRBV6-1
CDR3 protein: CASSEITRSFTDTQYF
CDR3 DNA: TGTGCCAGCAGTGAAATTACTAGATCCTTCACAGATACGCAGTATTTT

D gene: TRBD2
clone size: many
J gene: TRBJ2-1
V gene: TRBV2
CDR3 protein: CASSKGTSGIMNEQFF
CDR3 DNA: TGTGCCAGCAGCAAGGGGACTAGCGGGATTATGAATGAGCAGTTCTTC

D gene: NA
clone size: many
J gene: TRBJ2-2
V gene: TRBV5-6
CDR3 protein: CASTLKRRNTGELFF
CDR3 DNA: TGTGCCAGCACGCTTAAGCGGAGGAACACCGGGGAGCTGTTTTTT